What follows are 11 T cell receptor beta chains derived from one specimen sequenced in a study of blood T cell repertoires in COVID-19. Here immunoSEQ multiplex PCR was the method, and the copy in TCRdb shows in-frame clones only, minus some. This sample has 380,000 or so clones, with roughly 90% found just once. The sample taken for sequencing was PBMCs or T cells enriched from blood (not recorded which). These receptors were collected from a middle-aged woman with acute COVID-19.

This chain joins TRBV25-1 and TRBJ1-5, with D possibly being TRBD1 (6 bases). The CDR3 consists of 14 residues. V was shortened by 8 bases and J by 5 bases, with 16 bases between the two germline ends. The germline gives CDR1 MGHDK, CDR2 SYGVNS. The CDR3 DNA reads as TGTGCCAGCGGGGGTTATTCAGGGGATCAGCCCCAGCATTTT. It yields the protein CASGGYSGDQPQHF.

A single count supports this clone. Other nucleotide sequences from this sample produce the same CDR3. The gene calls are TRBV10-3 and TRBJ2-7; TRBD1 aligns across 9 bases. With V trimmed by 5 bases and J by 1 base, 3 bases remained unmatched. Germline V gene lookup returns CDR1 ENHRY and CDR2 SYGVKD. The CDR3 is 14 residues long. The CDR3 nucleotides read TGTGCCATCAGTCCGGGACAGGGATCCTACGAGCAGTACTTC. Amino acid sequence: CAISPGQGSYEQYF.

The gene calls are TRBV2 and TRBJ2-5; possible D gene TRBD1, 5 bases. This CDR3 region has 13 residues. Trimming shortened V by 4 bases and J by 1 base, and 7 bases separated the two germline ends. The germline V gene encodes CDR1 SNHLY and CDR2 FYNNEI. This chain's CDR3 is CASSGQLQETQYF. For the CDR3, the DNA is TGTGCCAGCAGTGGACAGCTCCAAGAGACCCAGTACTTC.

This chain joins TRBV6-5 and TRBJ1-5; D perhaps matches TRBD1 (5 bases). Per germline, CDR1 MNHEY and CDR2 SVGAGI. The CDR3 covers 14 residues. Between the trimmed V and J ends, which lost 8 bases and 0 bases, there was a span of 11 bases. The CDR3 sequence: CASLGGTSNQPQHF. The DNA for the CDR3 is TGTGCCAGCTTGGGGGGAACTAGCAATCAGCCCCAGCATTTT.

CDR3 amino acids: CASRQGARDTEAFF. The CDR3 bases are TGTGCCAGCAGACAGGGGGCGCGGGACACTGAAGCTTTCTTT. This chain joins TRBV6-6 and TRBJ1-1; 9 bases map to TRBD1. V lost 6 bases and J lost 3; bases outside the gene matches: 5. The germline V gene encodes CDR1 MNHNY and CDR2 SVGAGI (reference sequence). The CDR3 is 14 residues long.

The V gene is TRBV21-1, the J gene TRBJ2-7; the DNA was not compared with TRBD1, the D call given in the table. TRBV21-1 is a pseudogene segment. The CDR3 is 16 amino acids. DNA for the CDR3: TGTGCCAGCAGCAAAGGACGGACAGGGGCTATAGGGGAGCAGTACTTC. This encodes CASSKGRTGAIGEQYF.

The CDR3 is CASSGRAVSISPLHF. In DNA, the CDR3 is TGTGCCAGCAGCGGGAGGGCGGTATCAATTTCACCCCTCCACTTT. V gene TRBV5-7 combines with J gene TRBJ1-6; D gene ambiguous. TRBV5-7 carries the ORF label, with uncertain function. This CDR3 has 15 amino acids. With 4 bases removed from V and 9 bases from J, the gap between germline ends came to 17 bases.

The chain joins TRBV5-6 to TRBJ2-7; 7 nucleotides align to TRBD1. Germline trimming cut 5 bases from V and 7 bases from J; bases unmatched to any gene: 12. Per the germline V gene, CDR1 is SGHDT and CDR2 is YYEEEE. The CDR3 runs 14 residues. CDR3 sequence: CASSYGTATREQYF. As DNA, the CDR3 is TGTGCCAGCAGTTATGGGACAGCGACGAGAGAGCAGTACTTC. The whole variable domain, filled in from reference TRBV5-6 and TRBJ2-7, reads DAGVTQSPTHLIKTRGQQVTLRCSPKSGHDTVSWYQQALGQGPQFIFQYYEEEERQRGNFPDRFSGHQFPNYSSELNVNALLLGDSALYLCASSYGTATREQYFGPGTRLTVT.

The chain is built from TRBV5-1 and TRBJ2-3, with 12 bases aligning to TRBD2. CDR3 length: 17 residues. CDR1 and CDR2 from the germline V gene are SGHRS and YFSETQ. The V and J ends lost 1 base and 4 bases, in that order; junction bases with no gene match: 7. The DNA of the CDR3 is TGCGCCAGCAGCTTGATACCTAGCGGGGGGGCCGCAGATACGCAGTATTTT. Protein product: CASSLIPSGGAADTQYF. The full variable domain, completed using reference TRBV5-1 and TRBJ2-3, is KAGVTQTPRYLIKTRGQQVTLSCSPISGHRSVSWYQQTPGQGLQFLFEYFSETQRNKGNFPGRFSGRQFSNSRSEMNVSTLELGDSALYLCASSLIPSGGAADTQYFGPGTRLTVL.

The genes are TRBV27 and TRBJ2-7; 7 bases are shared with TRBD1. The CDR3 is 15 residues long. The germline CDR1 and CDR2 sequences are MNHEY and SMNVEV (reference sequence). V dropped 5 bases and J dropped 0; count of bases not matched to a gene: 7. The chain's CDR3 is CASSPLGQLSYEQYF. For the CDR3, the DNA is TGTGCCAGCAGTCCCTTGGGACAGCTCTCCTACGAGCAGTACTTC.

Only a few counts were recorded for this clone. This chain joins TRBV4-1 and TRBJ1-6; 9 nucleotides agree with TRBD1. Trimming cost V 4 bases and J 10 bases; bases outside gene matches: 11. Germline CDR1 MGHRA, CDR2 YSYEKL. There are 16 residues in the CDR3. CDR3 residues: CASSPATGGADSPLHF. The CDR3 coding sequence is TGCGCCAGCAGCCCGGCCACAGGGGGCGCCGACTCACCCCTCCACTTT.